This passage covers 22 T cell receptor beta chains from one sample sequenced in a study of OX40 agonist ivuxolimab in advanced cancers. Measured with immunoSEQ multiplex PCR; TCRdb has only the in-frame clones, and not every one. The profile shows 50,000 to 65,000 clones, more than 80% of them singletons. The sample here was CD4+ or CD8+ T cells sorted from blood, taken in a trial of the OX40 agonist ivuxolimab. The receptor source for this set is an adult with an advanced solid tumor such as melanoma, head and neck, liver or kidney cancer.

The chain recombines TRBV7-2 with TRBJ2-5; D is possibly TRBD1 or TRBD2 (5 bases each). V was pared by 1 base and J by 1 base, with 7 bases between. The CDR3 consists of 14 residues. The germline V gene encodes CDR1 SGHTA and CDR2 FQGNSA. The CDR3 reads CASSLDGTQETQYF. The CDR3 bases are TGTGCCAGCAGCTTAGATGGGACCCAAGAGACCCAGTACTTC.

The gene calls are TRBV27 and TRBJ2-3, with 8 bases lining up with TRBD2. Per the germline V gene, CDR1 is MNHEY and CDR2 is SMNVEV (reference sequence). The CDR3 is 14 residues long. V lost 8 bases, J lost 3 bases, and 7 bases stayed unmatched. DNA for the CDR3: TGTGCCAGCGCCCCGGGACTAGGTACAGATACGCAGTATTTT. Translated, it gives CASAPGLGTDTQYF.

This sequence joins TRBV13 and TRBJ1-1; 10 positions match TRBD1. V gave up 2 bases and J gave up 7 bases; unmatched junction bases: 10. Germline V gene data show CDR1 as PRHDT and CDR2 as FYEKMQ (reference sequence). The CDR3 extends over 16 amino acids. The CDR3 loop is CASSLYGTGVSSEAFF. DNA of the CDR3: TGTGCCAGCAGCTTATATGGGACAGGGGTTTCTAGTGAAGCTTTCTTT.

The V gene is TRBV5-4, the J gene TRBJ2-3, with 10 bases identical to TRBD1. Germline V gene lookup returns CDR1 SGHNT and CDR2 YYREEE (reference sequence). With V trimmed by 6 bases and J by 2 bases, 9 bases remained unmatched. The CDR3 has 16 amino acids. The CDR3 loop reads CASNLWTGGATDTQYF. The CDR3 DNA is TGTGCCAGCAATCTTTGGACAGGGGGGGCCACAGATACGCAGTATTTT.

This clone has only one observation. CDR3 region: CASSPTNTGELFF. CDR3 nucleotide sequence: TGTGCCAGCAGCCCTACGAACACCGGGGAGCTGTTTTTT. The chain is built from TRBV7-2 and TRBJ2-2, with no clear D. Germline V CDR1 and CDR2: SGHTA, FQGNSA. The CDR3 runs 13 residues. V was shortened by 5 bases and J by 0 bases, with 4 bases between the two germline ends.

V gene TRBV2 combines with J gene TRBJ1-5; D gene ambiguous. Trimming took off 5 bases at V and 0 bases at J, with 14 bases between the two ends. Germline CDR1 is SNHLY and CDR2 is FYNNEI. This CDR3 comprises 16 residues. This CDR3 reads CASSSEHLNSNQPQHF. The CDR3 DNA sequence: TGTGCCAGCAGTTCCGAACATCTGAATAGCAATCAGCCCCAGCATTTT.

This clone appeared once. The V gene is TRBV7-3, the J gene TRBJ2-3; 12 positions agree with TRBD2. Germline trimming cut 4 bases from V and 5 bases from J; bases unmatched to any gene: 1. This CDR3 contains 14 residues. Germline V gene sequence: CDR1 SGHTA, CDR2 FQGTGA. The CDR3 nucleotides are TGTGCCAGCAGCTCGACTAGCGGGAGAGATACGCAGTATTTT. Its protein is CASSSTSGRDTQYF.

The rearrangement joins TRBV6-1 to TRBJ1-5; D is ambiguous. V dropped 2 bases and J dropped 0 bases, with 8 bases sitting between them. The length of the CDR3 is 15 residues. The germline V gene encodes CDR1 MNHNS and CDR2 SASEGT. As DNA, the CDR3 is TGTGCCAGCAGTGAATACCTTGGTAGCAATCAGCCCCAGCATTTT. Protein sequence: CASSEYLGSNQPQHF.

The genes are TRBV28 and TRBJ2-2; D not certain. Looked up from germline, CDR1 is MDHEN and CDR2 is SYDVKM. V was cut by 5 bases and J by 2 bases, with 6 bases left in between. This CDR3 spans 13 amino acids. In nucleotides, the CDR3 is TGTGCCAGCAGTCCACACAACACCGGGGAGCTGTTTTTT. It yields the protein CASSPHNTGELFF.

J is TRBJ1-1 and V is TRBV7-9; D call uncertain. V gave up 1 base and J gave up 0 bases, with 12 bases separating them. This CDR3 spans 16 amino acids. The germline V gene encodes CDR1 SEHNR and CDR2 FQNEAQ (reference sequence). The CDR3 spells CASSLVSYSMNTEAFF. The CDR3 region has the DNA TGTGCCAGCAGCTTAGTCAGCTACTCTATGAACACTGAAGCTTTCTTT.

This clone was observed a single time. V usage is TRBV2 and J usage is TRBJ1-6, with TRBD1 as a possible D gene (5 bases). Germline CDR1 and CDR2: SNHLY and FYNNEI. The CDR3 sequence is 15 residues long. V was clipped by 2 bases and J by 5 bases, with 10 bases between them. The CDR3 nucleotides are TGTGCCAGCAGTGAACAGGGAAGGGATAATTCACCCCTCCACTTT. Amino acid sequence: CASSEQGRDNSPLHF.

This clone occurred once. This sequence joins TRBV28 and TRBJ2-7; maybe TRBD2 (6 bases). Trimming shortened V by 7 bases and J by 3 bases, and 10 bases separated the two germline ends. Germline assignment: CDR1 MDHEN and CDR2 SYDVKM. The CDR3 totals 12 residues. The CDR3: CASNRRVYEQYF. In DNA form, the CDR3 reads TGTGCCAGCAATAGGAGGGTCTACGAGCAGTACTTC.

V and J are TRBV7-2 and TRBJ1-5; D is perhaps TRBD1 (6 bases). V dropped 6 bases and J dropped 6 bases, with 15 bases sitting between them. CDR1 and CDR2 (germline): SGHTA, FQGNSA. The CDR3 length is 14 residues. CDR3 protein: CASRKTGIAQPQHF. In nucleotides, the CDR3 is TGTGCCAGCAGAAAGACAGGAATAGCTCAGCCCCAGCATTTT.

The V gene is TRBV9, the J gene TRBJ2-1; D is possibly TRBD1 (6 bases). CDR1 and CDR2 from the germline V gene are SGDLS and YYNGEE. This CDR3 has 15 residues. The V end was cut by 0 bases, the J end by 3 bases, with 10 bases between. The CDR3 loop is CASSVEGGFYNEQFF. The CDR3 DNA reads TGTGCCAGCAGCGTAGAAGGGGGTTTCTACAATGAGCAGTTCTTC.

This chain joins TRBV18 and TRBJ1-3, with D possibly matching TRBD1 (5 bases). The CDR3 runs 15 residues. Germline V CDR1 and CDR2: KGHSH, LQKENI. Trimming stripped 3 bases from V and 0 bases from J, with 9 bases between. The DNA for the CDR3 is TGTGCCAGCTCACCGGGACGGAGCTCTGGAAACACCATATATTTT. Translated: CASSPGRSSGNTIYF.

The J gene is TRBJ1-5, the V gene TRBV5-6; TRBD1 is a possible D gene (5 bases). Trimming took 1 base from V and 6 from J, leaving 11 bases between them. Germline V gene data show CDR1 as SGHDT and CDR2 as YYEEEE. The CDR3 spans 14 residues. The CDR3 region is CASSLRGFAQPQHF. CDR3 bases: TGTGCCAGCAGCTTGCGGGGGTTCGCTCAGCCCCAGCATTTT.

This CDR3 is CASSLAYGLANSYEQYF. DNA of the CDR3: TGTGCCAGCAGCTTGGCCTACGGACTTGCGAACTCCTACGAGCAGTACTTC. The chain combines TRBV5-5 with TRBJ2-7; D may be TRBD2 (5 bases). Germline CDR1 and CDR2: SGHKS and YYEKEE (reference sequence). Trimming shortened V by 0 bases and J by 0 bases, and 16 bases separated the two germline ends. CDR3 length equals 17 residues.

The genes are TRBV2 and TRBJ2-3; 8 bases align to TRBD2. The junction had 9 bases not matched to a gene; V was cut back by 8 bases and J by 2 bases. Germline loops: CDR1 SNHLY, CDR2 FYNNEI. This CDR3 has 15 amino acids. CDR3 sequence (DNA): TGTGCCAGCCATAGCGGGGCCCTACTCACAGATACGCAGTATTTT. This translates into CASHSGALLTDTQYF.

The rearrangement links TRBV7-3 to TRBJ2-3, with D maybe TRBD2 (6 bases). V was shortened by 5 bases and J by 2 bases, with 11 bases between the two germline ends. Germline V lookup: CDR1 SGHTA, CDR2 FQGTGA. This CDR3 spans 14 amino acids. The CDR3, as DNA: TGTGCCAGCAGCAAGGGACTGTTCACAGATACGCAGTATTTT. It codes for CASSKGLFTDTQYF. The whole variable domain, filled in from reference TRBV7-3 and TRBJ2-3, reads GAGVSQTPSNKVTEKGKYVELRCDPISGHTALYWYRQSLGQGPEFLIYFQGTGAADDSGLPNDRFFAVRPEGSVSTLKIQRTERGDSAVYLCASSKGLFTDTQYFGPGTRLTVL.

This clone was counted once. The rearrangement links TRBV5-6 to TRBJ1-1, with D uncertain. Trimming left V 7 bases short and J 5 bases short, with 12 bases between. CDR1 SGHDT and CDR2 YYEEEE come from the germline V gene. This CDR3 comprises 12 residues. CDR3 loop: CASSQGRTEAFF. The CDR3 nucleotides read TGTGCCAGCTCTCAAGGGAGAACTGAAGCTTTCTTT.

The V call is TRBV28, the J call TRBJ1-4; no reliable D call. V was clipped by 6 bases and J by 0 bases, with 17 bases between them. The CDR3 extends over 17 amino acids. The germline gives CDR1 MDHEN, CDR2 SYDVKM. The CDR3 reads CASSPLGGSATNEKLFF. CDR3 nucleotides: TGTGCCAGCAGCCCGCTGGGCGGGTCCGCAACTAATGAAAAACTGTTTTTT.

The chain employs TRBV28 and TRBJ1-6; D gene ambiguous. Germline V gives CDR1 MDHEN, CDR2 SYDVKM. The germline V and J ends were trimmed by 4 bases and 8 bases, with 6 bases remaining between them. The CDR3 has 12 amino acids. The CDR3 region has the DNA TGTGCCAGCAGTTCCTTAGATTCACCCCTCCACTTT. It is translated as CASSSLDSPLHF.